A selection of T cell receptor beta chains follows, all from one sample in a study of cytotoxic CD8 clonotypes in ibrutinib-treated CLL. Generated by immunoSEQ multiplex PCR, the TCRdb table keeps only in-frame clones and is missing some. This sample has about 130,000 clones, with 70% to 90% found just once. The input for sequencing was PBMCs, taken after 24 months of ibrutinib treatment. These TCRs come from a human donor with chronic lymphocytic leukemia. The conserved cysteine and the conserved F or W are not part of the CDR3 here. Rows give clone size only sometimes, using once, few, many, or a class for an expanded clone.

j_call | v_call | clone_size | cdr3_aa
TRBJ2-6 | TRBV14 | NA | ASSQGGSGANVLT
TRBJ2-6 | TRBV25-1 | NA | ASSNSSGANVLT
TRBJ2-7 | TRBV11-3 | once | ASSQGVEQY
TRBJ1-2 | TRBV9 | few | ASSVGNTRYGYT
TRBJ1-1 | TRBV18 | NA | ASSPYNKGRGGTEAF
TRBJ1-2 | TRBV10-3 | NA | AIRMTESGYT
TRBJ1-2 | TRBV18 | NA | ASSPDRGIGYT
TRBJ1-6 | TRBV5-1 | NA | ASSLSSGSGSPLH
TRBJ2-3 | TRBV27 | NA | ASSLKGSGGTNTQY
TRBJ2-7 | TRBV6-1 | NA | ASSRDISYEQY
TRBJ2-7 | TRBV28 | NA | ASSSAYEQY
TRBJ1-4 | TRBV4-1 | NA | ASSQDRALNYNEKLF
TRBJ2-1 | TRBV28 | NA | ASSSPGTRGYNEQF
TRBJ1-3 | TRBV9 | NA | ASSSGEGPASGNTIY
TRBJ2-7 | TRBV5-1 | NA | ASSLGQGQGYEQY
TRBJ2-6 | TRBV2 | NA | ASSSNRAGANVLT
TRBJ2-1 | TRBV6-5 | NA | ASSYGGGSSYNEQF
TRBJ2-7 | TRBV18 | NA | ASSAQRVYEQY
TRBJ2-7 | TRBV7-8 | few | ASSMQGFSYEQY
TRBJ1-5 | TRBV28 | NA | ASSFGTGGLH
TRBJ2-7 | TRBV4-1 | NA | ASSQEGAYEQY
TRBJ1-5 | TRBV19 | NA | ASRRTGTGGEPSQPQH
TRBJ2-3 | TRBV7-9 | NA | ASSLGSSGGTDTQY
TRBJ2-7 | TRBV28 | NA | ASSLLQWTGSYEQY
TRBJ1-5 | TRBV7-2 | NA | ASSRGGSGSNQPQH
TRBJ1-1 | TRBV4-2 | NA | ASSQDWRGDTEAF
TRBJ2-7 | TRBV25-1 | NA | ASSGGDRTTGEQY
TRBJ2-7 | TRBV18 | NA | ASSPLDRPITPRYEQY
TRBJ1-1 | TRBV18 | NA | ASSPEMDPGAF
TRBJ2-3 | TRBV7-9 | NA | ASSGRGGVSDTQY
TRBJ1-2 | TRBV4-2 | NA | ASSQELVSPHRDHGYT
TRBJ2-3 | TRBV5-4 | NA | ASSSAPSGRANTQY
TRBJ2-7 | TRBV4-1 | NA | ASSQDRGIGYEQY
TRBJ2-3 | TRBV9 | NA | ASSRDRALPTDTQY
TRBJ2-7 | TRBV7-3 | NA | ASSSKGTGNYEQY
TRBJ1-5 | TRBV7-7 | NA | ASSLAQGSQPQH
TRBJ1-4 | TRBV6-5 | NA | ASSPTEGEKLF
TRBJ1-3 | TRBV6-6 | NA | ASSYLGLGNTIY
TRBJ2-6 | TRBV10-3 | once | ATQEGPGANVLT
TRBJ2-2 | TRBV30 | NA | AWYRGQANTGELF
TRBJ2-4 | TRBV5-4 | NA | ASRRATQGSKNIQY
TRBJ1-5 | TRBV28 | NA | ASRIGTGRHQPQH
TRBJ1-6 | TRBV5-1 | NA | ASSEDGNSPLH
TRBJ1-1 | TRBV7-9 | few | ASSLGDRNTEAF
TRBJ2-7 | TRBV20-1 | NA | SARSRGEQY
TRBJ1-5 | TRBV6-5 | NA | ASSSGGNQPQH
TRBJ2-5 | TRBV7-9 | NA | ASSLVASLGTQY
TRBJ1-5 | TRBV30 | NA | AWSRTGRNQPQH
TRBJ2-1 | TRBV9 | NA | ASSALNEQF
TRBJ1-5 | TRBV7-2 | NA | ASSFDSNQPQH
TRBJ1-3 | TRBV5-1 | NA | ASSLGAGGNTIY
TRBJ1-4 | TRBV15 | NA | ATSRDSYDEKLF
TRBJ2-1 | TRBV7-6 | NA | ASSLVYGEQF
TRBJ2-5 | TRBV4-3 | NA | ASSQEGRREKY
TRBJ2-3 | TRBV28 | NA | ASSLAGGLTDTQY